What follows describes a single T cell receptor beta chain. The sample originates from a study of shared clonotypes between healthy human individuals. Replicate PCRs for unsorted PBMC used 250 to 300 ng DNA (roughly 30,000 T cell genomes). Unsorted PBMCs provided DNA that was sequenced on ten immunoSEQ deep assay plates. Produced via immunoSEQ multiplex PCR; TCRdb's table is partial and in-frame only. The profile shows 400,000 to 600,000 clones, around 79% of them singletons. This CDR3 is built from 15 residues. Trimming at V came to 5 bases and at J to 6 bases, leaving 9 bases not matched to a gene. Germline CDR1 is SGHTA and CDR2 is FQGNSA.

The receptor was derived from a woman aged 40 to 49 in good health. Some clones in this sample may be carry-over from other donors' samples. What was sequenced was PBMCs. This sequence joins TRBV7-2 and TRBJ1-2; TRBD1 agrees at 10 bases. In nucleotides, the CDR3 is TGTGCCAGCAGCCTCTACACGGGACAGGGGAATGGCTACACCTTC. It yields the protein CASSLYTGQGNGYTF.